This record covers a single T cell receptor beta chain. Its target antigen remains unknown. Per-base qualities were not stored, and no clone one base away is much larger. TCRbeta CDR3 regions were amplified from genomic DNA by means of the immunoSEQ Assay, a bias-controlled multiplex PCR. Processing in the source paper ran as follows. Nucleated cell counts per sample were estimated from amplification of reference gene primers within the assay. Sequence reads were collapsed and filtered to measure the absolute abundance of every unique TCRbeta CDR3 rearrangement. Productive Simpson clonality was computed per sample as the square root of Simpson's diversity index over productive rearrangements. TCRdb limited this immuneACCESS table to in-frame rearrangements with V and J called. A share of clones is missing; checked studies link under half to unresolved V genes, and the rest is unexplained. The V and J calls and clone size were taken over from that table, and D and trimming were inferred from the DNA. The sample table holds about 150,000 clones, of which around 87% were seen once. Of the sample, under 4.5% is held by the ten largest clones.

This entry belongs to a study of blood T cell repertoires in COVID-19 (TCRdb year 2020). About the study as a whole: Collaborator samples came from the United States, Italy and Spain and covered acute and convalescent phases of COVID-19. A de-identified subject ID, COVID-19 status, age in years and sex were almost always included in the sample metadata. The samples were drawn from two sources: the first 160 participants of the ongoing ImmuneRACE study, and fewer than 1,500 subjects contributed by 6 global collaborators. The repertoires were released in a freely available public database meant as a resource for research on the immune response to SARS-CoV-2. Where available, HLA class I and class II types were obtained from metadata supplied by the sample provider rather than from assay-based typing. The material from the prospective study consisted of cDNA or gDNA derived from T cells, B-cell-depleted T cells, or PBMCs. Deeply sampled blood TCRbeta repertoires from subjects exposed to, actively infected with, or recovered from COVID-19 were included in the dataset.

Participants in the prospective study were enrolled through a virtual design, were aged 18 to 89 years, and lived in 20 to 30 United States geographic areas. Cohort assignment in the prospective study relied on participant-reported clinical history from a screening survey and a study questionnaire. A participant counted as exposed if, within 2 weeks of entering the study, that participant had been in contact with someone who had a PCR-confirmed or clinician-diagnosed COVID-19 case. In the prospective study, mobile phlebotomists collected whole blood, serum and a nasopharyngeal or oropharyngeal swab from each participant. Participants in the prospective study had the option to provide additional blood draws and questionnaires over a 2-month period. Blood samples from the prospective study were shipped frozen or at room temperature prior to DNA extraction. Summary of the overall study and its limitations: How much clinical and demographic metadata was included differed by source and by participant, and the metadata was provided uncurated.

Sequences were obtained from PBMCs or T cells enriched from blood (not recorded which). The sequence was collected from a woman aged 40 to 55 who had been exposed to COVID-19.

The DNA reads as follows: TGTGCCAGCTCACCTCGGAACAGGGGAGATACGCAGTATTTT. This codes for CASSPRNRGDTQYF. Recombination connected TRBV18 to TRBJ2-3; 7 central nucleotides agree with TRBD1. V is trimmed back by 3 bases and J by 5 bases, and the junction contains 5 bases that no gene match accounts for. Counted from cysteine to phenylalanine, this CDR3 has 14 amino acids. Solely the CDR3 DNA is kept, with 42 bases framed from the first base. CDR1 and CDR2 (KGHSH, LQKENI) derive from the germline V gene.